The sequence of this TCR beta chain was determined in a study of T-cell reconstitution after alpha-beta-depleted transplantation in children (dated by TCRdb to the mid-2010s). Concerning the study at large: Using TCR repertoire profiling, the study followed T-cell immune reconstitution in a quantitative way in children after TCRalphabeta/CD19-depleted allogeneic hematopoietic cell transplantation.

As encoded in the germline V gene, CDR1 is MDHEN while CDR2 is SYDVKM. The CDR3 starts with the cysteine, ends with the phenylalanine, and has 11 residues. Only the CDR3 part of the read is kept: 33 bases, read in frame from the first base. Trimming removed 10 bases from V and 2 bases from J, leaving 9 bases between the germline ends. To note about this clonotype: Its specific antigen is unknown. The input lacks base qualities; no much larger clone sits a single base away.

The library was produced with PCR. The run used an Illumina HiSeq 2500. Molecular barcoding was employed in the preparation of TCR libraries, with unique molecular identifiers being used to normalize TCRbeta repertoire quantification. Clones were called with MiXCR by TCRdb after fastp trimmed the public reads at Q25, and only in-frame beta chains were retained. Entries that share a CDR3 protein sequence are merged under the most common genes and DNA. The sample contains fewer than 400,000 distinct CDR3 sequences, roughly 20% of them found a single time. The ten most abundant clones make up 3.8% of the sample.

The origin of this receptor is a human donor who donated a stem cell graft to a child with acute myeloid leukemia. The sequencing here drew on PBMCs from the stem cell graft donor, taken from the stem cell graft. The rearrangement combines TRBV28 with TRBJ2-7; matching of 5 bases hints at TRBD1 as the D gene. The sequenced DNA: TGTGCCATAGGGGTTGCCTACGAGCAGTACTTC. The translation is CAIGVAYEQYF. Supplemented by the reference TRBV28 and TRBJ2-7 proteins around the CDR3, the complete variable domain is DVKVTQSSRYLVKRTGEKVFLECVQDMDHENMFWYRQDPGLGLRLIYFSYDVKMKEKGDIPEGYSVSREKKERFSLILESASTNQTSMYLCAIGVAYEQYFGPGTRLTVT.